The next 31 T cell receptor beta chains were all read from a single sample in a study of T cells after yellow fever vaccination. In TCRdb, the 5' RACE reads were re-called with MiXCR into one record per CDR3 protein. The data show 200,000 to 300,000 distinct CDR3 sequences, 10% to 15% seen once. Source: CD4+ T cells sorted from PBMCs, taken 45 days after the yellow fever booster vaccination. The receptors shown here come from a man in his thirties or forties who received the YFV17D yellow fever vaccine.

This clonotype was seen only a few times. This chain uses TRBV18 with TRBJ1-5; 8 bases align to TRBD1. J was trimmed by 7 bases and V by 6 bases; bases with no gene match: 8. The germline CDR1 and CDR2 sequences are KGHSH and LQKENI. This CDR3 contains 14 residues. The CDR3 spells CASSTDRVKQPQHF. CDR3 DNA: TGTGCCAGCTCCACGGACAGGGTGAAACAGCCCCAGCATTTT.

This clonotype showed up just a few times. CDR3 in DNA: TGCGCCAGCAGCCAAGATCGGGGACTAGCACCCCACGAGCAGTACTTC. Its protein is CASSQDRGLAPHEQYF. The chain combines TRBV4-3 with TRBJ2-7; 9 bases match TRBD2. V shed 0 bases, J shed 5 bases, and the junction held 8 bases outside the gene matches. The V gene's germline CDR1 is LGHNA and CDR2 YSLEER. The CDR3 has 16 amino acids.

The chain carries TRBV6-2 or TRBV6-3 and TRBJ1-3; D remains unclear. The V end lost 8 bases, the J end lost 7 bases, and 12 bases lay between the germline ends. This CDR3 is built from 12 residues. Per germline, CDR1 MNHEY and CDR2 SVGEGT. The CDR3 DNA reads TGTGCCAGCGGCCAAGGTTCGAACACCATATATTTT. Its protein is CASGQGSNTIYF.

The J gene is TRBJ2-7, the V gene TRBV12-3 or TRBV12-4; TRBD2 matches 7 bases. The V gene end was trimmed by 7 bases and the J gene end by 4 bases; junction bases not matched to a gene: 10. This CDR3 spans 14 amino acids. The CDR3 protein is CASTWGGRGYEQYF. DNA for the CDR3: TGTGCCAGCACCTGGGGGGGGAGGGGATACGAGCAGTACTTC.

This clonotype has only a few counts. The rearrangement links TRBV20-1 to TRBJ2-1; D unresolved. The germline gives CDR1 DFQATT, CDR2 SNEGSKA (reference sequence). The V gene lost 0 bases and the J gene lost 3 bases, with 3 bases spanning the gap. The CDR3 is 12 amino acids. In DNA, the CDR3 is TGCAGTGCTAGAGATAACTACAATGAGCAGTTCTTC. As protein: CSARDNYNEQFF.

The rearrangement links TRBV6-5 to TRBJ1-2; D might be TRBD1 (5 bases). There are 11 residues in the CDR3. CDR1 is MNHEY, CDR2 SVGAGI, per germline. V lost 7 bases to trimming and J lost 8 bases, with 11 bases between them. The CDR3 protein is CASNGGIGYTF. The CDR3 DNA sequence: TGTGCCAGCAACGGGGGTATCGGCTACACCTTC.

This clonotype occurred a few times. The chain carries TRBV12-3 or TRBV12-4 and TRBJ2-6; D unclear. Trimming pared 6 bases from V and 4 bases from J, leaving 19 bases between. This CDR3 region has 17 residues. The CDR3 DNA reads TGTGCCAGCAGCCCGTCCTCAATAGGTTCCGGGGCCAACGTCCTGACTTTC. Translating gives CASSPSSIGSGANVLTF.

This chain links TRBV6-1 with TRBJ1-1, with a possible D match to TRBD1 (5 bases). This CDR3 has 14 amino acids. Trimming pared 7 bases from V and 5 bases from J, leaving 17 bases between. The germline V gene has CDR1 MNHNS and CDR2 SASEGT. CDR3 nucleotide sequence: TGTGCCAGCAAGATGGAGGCAGGGCCAACTGAAGCTTTCTTT. Translated: CASKMEAGPTEAFF.

V and J are TRBV11-2 and TRBJ2-1, with a possible D match to TRBD1 (5 bases). CDR1 and CDR2 (germline): SGHAT, FQNNGV. This CDR3 is built from 13 residues. V was pared by 5 bases and J by 8 bases, with 13 bases between. CDR3 nucleotides: TGTGCCAGCAGCGGAACAGGAAAGGATGAGCAGTTCTTC. This codes for CASSGTGKDEQFF.

The V and J genes are TRBV7-2 and TRBJ2-7, with D possibly being TRBD2 (7 bases). CDR1 and CDR2 from the germline V gene are SGHTA and FQGNSA. CDR3 length: 14 residues. With 6 bases removed from V and 3 bases from J, the gap between germline ends came to 15 bases. The CDR3 sequence is CASRGGGGDYEQYF. CDR3 sequence (DNA): TGTGCCAGCAGGGGGGGAGGGGGAGACTACGAGCAGTACTTC.

The chain joins TRBV7-2 to TRBJ2-3; D may be TRBD2 (5 bases). Germline V CDR1 and CDR2: SGHTA, FQGNSA. This CDR3 comprises 16 residues. V lost 2 bases and J 4 bases, leaving 16 bases between the germline ends. The CDR3 loop reads CASSLWWESIPDTQYF. In DNA form, the CDR3 reads TGTGCCAGCAGCTTATGGTGGGAGTCGATCCCAGATACGCAGTATTTT.

This clonotype appeared a few times. This chain joins TRBV20-1 and TRBJ2-3; 9 nucleotides match TRBD2. Trimming at V came to 2 bases and at J to 2 bases, leaving 5 bases not matched to a gene. The V gene's germline CDR1 is DFQATT and CDR2 SNEGSKA (reference sequence). The CDR3 extends over 15 amino acids. The CDR3 DNA follows: TGCAGTGCTAGATCCCTAGCGGGAACCACAGATACGCAGTATTTT. Its translation: CSARSLAGTTDTQYF.

The rearrangement uses TRBV20-1 and TRBJ2-1; TRBD1 might be the D (6 bases). Germline CDR1 is DFQATT and CDR2 is SNEGSKA (reference sequence). V lost 5 bases and J lost 6, with 17 bases in between. This CDR3 region has 14 residues. The CDR3 here is CSAGPGARANEQFF. For the CDR3, the DNA is TGCAGTGCTGGCCCAGGGGCAAGGGCCAATGAGCAGTTCTTC.

The DNA for the CDR3 is TGTGCCAGCAGCTCGTGGGAATGGGAGCAGTTCTTC. It specifies CASSSWEWEQFF. The gene calls are TRBV7-9 and TRBJ2-1; D not resolved. The CDR3 is 12 residues long. V was pared by 4 bases and J by 10 bases, with 11 bases between. The germline CDR1 and CDR2 sequences are SEHNR and FQNEAQ (reference sequence).

The chain links TRBV7-9 to TRBJ2-1, with TRBD2 as a possible D gene (5 bases). This CDR3 is 16 amino acids long. Germline V gene lookup returns CDR1 SEHNR and CDR2 FQNEAQ (reference sequence). V gave up 5 bases and J gave up 7 bases, with 21 bases separating them. Here the CDR3 DNA reads TGTGCCAGCAGCCCAGGATTAGTTTTCCCGGGGAATGAGCAGTTCTTC. Its protein is CASSPGLVFPGNEQFF.

The V and J genes are TRBV7-2 and TRBJ2-6; D unresolved. V was trimmed by 5 bases and J by 3 bases, leaving 8 bases between them. The CDR3 contains 14 residues. In germline, CDR1 is SGHTA, CDR2 FQGNSA. The CDR3 spells CASSQYSGANVLTF. The CDR3 DNA reads as TGTGCCAGCAGCCAGTACAGTGGGGCCAACGTCCTGACTTTC.

This clonotype was seen only a few times. The chain joins TRBV6-1 to TRBJ2-7; 7 bases fit TRBD1. Germline-derived CDR1 and CDR2 are MNHNS and SASEGT. Losses at the gene ends were 6 bases for V and 3 bases for J; bases not matched to a gene: 11. The CDR3 spans 15 residues. In nucleotides, the CDR3 is TGTGCCAGCAGCCGTAGACAGGGACCCTTCTACGAGCAGTACTTC. It encodes CASSRRQGPFYEQYF.

This chain uses TRBV6-1 with TRBJ2-1; 7 nucleotides align to TRBD1. Germline CDR1 is MNHNS and CDR2 is SASEGT. The CDR3 consists of 13 residues. V lost 7 bases, J lost 2 bases, and 2 bases stayed unmatched. In nucleotides, the CDR3 is TGTGCCAGCAAAGGGGGCGCCTACAATGAGCAGTTCTTC. It codes for CASKGGAYNEQFF.

In this sample, this clonotype turned up a few times. V usage is TRBV12-3 or TRBV12-4 and J usage is TRBJ1-1, with 10 bases identical to TRBD1. The junction had 3 bases not matched to a gene; V was cut back by 6 bases and J by 8 bases. This CDR3 spans 12 amino acids. The CDR3 region is CASSWDRGEAFF. CDR3 nucleotides: TGTGCCAGCAGCTGGGACAGGGGAGAAGCTTTCTTT.

This clonotype has a handful of counts. V usage is TRBV6-2 or TRBV6-3 and J usage is TRBJ2-3; TRBD2 aligns across 11 bases. This CDR3 region has 15 residues. CDR1 and CDR2 from the germline V gene are MNHEY and SVGEGT. V was pared by 10 bases and J by 1 base, with 7 bases of the junction left unmatched. The CDR3 is CATFPLAGGTDTQYF. The CDR3 nucleotides are TGTGCCACCTTCCCACTAGCGGGGGGCACAGATACGCAGTATTTT.

This clonotype was seen repeatedly, ten times or more. V and J are TRBV11-3 and TRBJ1-1; D is possibly TRBD1 (5 bases). Germline CDR1 reads SGHNT; CDR2 reads YENEEA. The CDR3 is 14 residues long. V was pared by 1 base and J by 4 bases, with 10 bases between. This chain's CDR3 is CASSLGGTITEAFF. The CDR3 bases are TGTGCCAGCAGCTTAGGGGGGACCATCACTGAAGCTTTCTTT.

The chain is built from TRBV11-2 and TRBJ2-1; the D is unclear. Germline-derived CDR1 and CDR2 are SGHAT and FQNNGV. The CDR3 runs 14 residues. V lost 0 bases and J lost 7, with 10 bases in between. CDR3 in DNA: TGTGCCAGCAGCTTAGAGCTTGTCCTTAATGAGCAGTTCTTC. Protein product: CASSLELVLNEQFF.

The chain has TRBV30 and TRBJ2-6, with D hard to call. The CDR3 is made up of 12 amino acids. Germline assignment: CDR1 GTSNPN and CDR2 SVGIG (reference sequence). The V end was cut by 2 bases, the J end by 2 bases, with 1 base between. CDR3 amino acids: CAWSPGANVLTF. DNA for the CDR3: TGTGCCTGGAGTCCTGGGGCCAACGTCCTGACTTTC.

Details on this clonotype: A much bigger clone sits one base away, suggesting this may be a read error. The genes are TRBV7-8 and TRBJ2-3; D ambiguous. Germline V lookup: CDR1 SGHVS, CDR2 FQNEAQ. The CDR3 consists of 11 residues. The V end was cut by 0 bases, the J end by 7 bases, with 2 bases between. The CDR3 sequence: CASSLANTQYF. In DNA, the CDR3 is TGTGCCAGCAGCTTAGCAAATACGCAGTATTTT.

This chain's CDR3 is CASQANRDEQFF. The CDR3 region has the DNA TGTGCCAGCCAAGCAAACAGGGATGAGCAGTTCTTC. This chain connects TRBV19 to TRBJ2-1; possible D gene TRBD1, 6 bases. V was shortened by 9 bases and J by 8 bases, with 14 bases between the two germline ends. The CDR3 loop spans 12 amino acids. Germline loops: CDR1 LNHDA, CDR2 SQIVND (reference sequence).

This chain connects TRBV7-2 to TRBJ2-5; D is undetermined. The CDR3 length is 12 residues. The germline CDR1 and CDR2 sequences are SGHTA and FQGNSA. V dropped 4 bases and J dropped 5 bases, with 8 bases sitting between them. The DNA for the CDR3 is TGTGCCAGCAGCTCCCAAGGGGAGACCCAGTACTTC. Protein sequence: CASSSQGETQYF.

This clonotype has a handful of counts. The rearrangement joins TRBV20-1 to TRBJ1-1; D possibly corresponds to TRBD1 (5 bases). Trimming stripped 4 bases from V and 7 bases from J, with 7 bases between. The germline V gene encodes CDR1 DFQATT and CDR2 SNEGSKA (reference sequence). The CDR3 covers 10 residues. The CDR3 here is CSAIGGEAFF. The CDR3 DNA sequence: TGCAGTGCTATCGGGGGTGAAGCTTTCTTT.

This clonotype turned up a few times. The rearrangement links TRBV12-3 or TRBV12-4 to TRBJ2-1; 12 bases map to TRBD2. The CDR3 covers 16 residues. After removal of 4 bases from V and 9 bases from J, the junction contained 10 bases not matched to a gene. The CDR3 sequence is CASSSSGRAGFGEQFF. The CDR3 DNA reads as TGTGCCAGCAGTTCTAGCGGGAGGGCCGGTTTTGGTGAGCAGTTCTTC.

This clonotype turned up a few times. The chain couples TRBV5-5 to TRBJ2-7, with D possibly being TRBD1 or TRBD2 (5 bases each). Germline assignment: CDR1 SGHKS and CDR2 YYEKEE (reference sequence). The CDR3 extends over 14 amino acids. V lost 2 bases and J 0 bases, leaving 9 bases between the germline ends. CDR3 residues: CASSFRGVSYEQYF. The CDR3 nucleotides are TGTGCCAGCAGCTTCCGAGGGGTCTCCTACGAGCAGTACTTC.

CDR3 region: CASSYSSGVTGELFF. The CDR3 DNA reads as TGTGCCAGCAGTTACTCGAGTGGGGTAACCGGGGAGCTGTTTTTT. The chain couples TRBV6-5 to TRBJ2-2; D is unclear. The ends were cut back, 0 bases at V and 5 bases at J, with 10 bases in the middle. The CDR3 runs 15 residues. Germline CDR1 is MNHEY and CDR2 is SVGAGI.

A remark on this clonotype: One end of the junction varies from germline; a read error may be responsible. J is TRBJ2-3 and V is TRBV7-2, with a tentative D call TRBD2 (6 bases). This CDR3 is 15 amino acids long. Germline CDR1 and CDR2: SGHTA and FQGNSA. CDR3 nucleotides: TGTGCCAGCAGCTTGGGGACTCAGGCCACATATACGCAGTATTTT. It specifies CASSLGTQATYTQYF.